This T cell receptor (beta chain) was observed in a study of blood T cell repertoires in COVID-19. The CDR3 runs to 16 residues. The V gene lost 9 bases and the J gene lost 1 base, with 21 bases spanning the gap. Germline V lookup: CDR1 MDHEN, CDR2 SYDVKM. Original processing methods: Amplification with reference gene primers provided the estimates of nucleated cell counts. Measured with immunoSEQ multiplex PCR; TCRdb has only the in-frame clones, and not every one. V and J calls and clone size are given by that table; D and trimming were obtained from the DNA. The sample shows roughly 300,000 clones, 70% to 90% of them seen only once.

The specimen sequenced was PBMCs or T cells enriched from blood (not recorded which). The chain links TRBV28 to TRBJ1-1, with a weak D call TRBD1 (5 bases). This clonotype was sampled from a woman aged 40 to 50 with acute COVID-19. CDR3 in amino acids: CASRQSTGVGNTEAFF. DNA for the CDR3: TGTGCCAGTCGACAGTCTACCGGAGTCGGGAACACTGAAGCTTTCTTT. The complete variable domain, with remaining parts taken from reference TRBV28 and TRBJ1-1, reads DVKVTQSSRYLVKRTGEKVFLECVQDMDHENMFWYRQDPGLGLRLIYFSYDVKMKEKGDIPEGYSVSREKKERFSLILESASTNQTSMYLCASRQSTGVGNTEAFFGQGTRLTVV.